This T cell receptor beta chain was profiled in a study of blood T cell repertoires in COVID-19. Sequenced by immunoSEQ multiplex PCR; TCRdb stores in-frame clones only, minus some. Of 210,000 or so clones in the sample, less than 90% were seen once. From germline, CDR1 is KGHSH and CDR2 LQKENI. The CDR3 spans 13 residues. V lost 5 bases and J 8 bases, leaving 15 bases between the germline ends. This TCR was recovered from a woman between 50 and 59 years old with acute or convalescent COVID-19. The chain combines TRBV18 with TRBJ1-1; D call uncertain. The sample comprised peripheral blood. This chain's CDR3 is CASSATEELEAFF. The CDR3 DNA follows: TGTGCCAGCTCAGCGACGGAGGAATTAGAAGCTTTCTTT.